These 30 T cell receptor beta chains originate from one sample sequenced in a study of post-analysis software for immune sequencing data. Study-level results: Comparison of patients with controls showed 5 or 6 TRBV segments more frequent in patients, TRBV5-6, TRBV5-1 and TRBV20-1 among them.

No cognate antigen is known for these TCRs. Prepared libraries of TCR beta cDNA carried unique molecular identifiers. Via MiXCR, TCRdb re-called the PCR reads, giving one row per CDR3 protein. The repertoire holds some 800,000 distinct CDR3 sequences, with just over 45% as singletons. The sample comprised blood. All receptors derive from a girl under 18 with multiple sclerosis.

V usage is TRBV15 and J usage is TRBJ2-3; TRBD1 aligns across 10 bases. The CDR3 contains 17 residues. CDR1 and CDR2 (germline): LNHNV, YYDKDF (reference sequence). V gave up 0 bases and J gave up 6 bases; unmatched junction bases: 9. The DNA for the CDR3 is TGTGCCACCAGCAGAGATTACATCAGGGACAGGGGTGATACGCAGTATTTT. Its translation is CATSRDYIRDRGDTQYF.

A few counts support this clonotype. V usage is TRBV11-2 and J usage is TRBJ2-7; 13 bases fit TRBD2. Losses at the gene ends were 5 bases for V and 3 bases for J; bases not matched to a gene: 7. This CDR3 region has 16 residues. Germline values: CDR1 SGHAT, CDR2 FQNNGV. This CDR3 is CASSNRRLAGGYEQYF. Here the CDR3 DNA reads TGTGCCAGCAGCAATCGGAGACTAGCGGGAGGCTACGAGCAGTACTTC. The whole variable domain, remainder taken from reference TRBV11-2 and TRBJ2-7, is EAGVAQSPRYKIIEKRQSVAFWCNPISGHATLYWYQQILGQGPKLLIQFQNNGVVDDSQLPKDRFSAERLKGVDSTLKIQPAKLEDSAVYLCASSNRRLAGGYEQYFGPGTRLTVT.

This chain uses TRBV9 with TRBJ2-7, with 8 nucleotides matching TRBD1. CDR3 length: 16 residues. Germline assignment: CDR1 SGDLS and CDR2 YYNGEE. Germline trimming cut 0 bases from V and 5 bases from J; bases unmatched to any gene: 10. CDR3 DNA sequence: TGTGCCAGCAGCGTAGACTGGCCAGGGGGCATCAACGAGCAGTACTTC. This translates into CASSVDWPGGINEQYF.

The genes are TRBV20-1 and TRBJ1-1; perhaps TRBD1 as D (5 bases). Per germline, CDR1 DFQATT and CDR2 SNEGSKA (reference sequence). CDR3 length: 13 residues. V was cut by 2 bases and J by 4 bases, with 11 bases left in between. The CDR3 DNA sequence: TGCAGTGCTAGACCGGGGGGGGGCACTGAAGCTTTCTTT. Encoded protein: CSARPGGGTEAFF.

The V call is TRBV5-6, the J call TRBJ1-1; D ambiguous. Germline-derived CDR1 and CDR2 are SGHDT and YYEEEE. The ends were cut back, 2 bases at V and 5 bases at J, with 10 bases in the middle. This CDR3 has 13 amino acids. The DNA of the CDR3 is TGTGCCAGCAGCTTAGGATTCGGGACTGAAGCTTTCTTT. Protein: CASSLGFGTEAFF.

The chain combines TRBV7-2 with TRBJ1-2; no reliable D call. V was pared by 5 bases and J by 0 bases, with 7 bases between. CDR1 is SGHTA, CDR2 FQGNSA, per germline. The CDR3 length is 13 residues. The CDR3 loop reads CASSNGPNYGYTF. The DNA for the CDR3 is TGTGCCAGCAGCAACGGTCCTAACTATGGCTACACCTTC. Complete variable domain (other parts from reference TRBV7-2 and TRBJ1-2): GAGVSQSPSNKVTEKGKDVELRCDPISGHTALYWYRQSLGQGLEFLIYFQGNSAPDKSGLPSDRFSAERTGGSVSTLTIQRTQQEDSAVYLCASSNGPNYGYTFGSGTRLTVV.

Only a few counts were recorded for this clonotype. CDR3 residues: CASSSRVSGRAPNEQFF. In DNA form, the CDR3 reads TGTGCCAGCAGCAGCCGCGTGAGCGGGAGGGCCCCTAATGAGCAGTTCTTC. The chain combines TRBV6-1 with TRBJ2-1, with TRBD2 matching over 10 bases. The CDR3 extends over 17 amino acids. Germline assignment: CDR1 MNHNS and CDR2 SASEGT. The J segment lost 7 bases and the V segment lost 6 bases, leaving 15 bases of the junction unmatched.

Only a few counts were recorded for this clonotype. The genes are TRBV9 and TRBJ1-2; possibly TRBD1 for D (6 bases). This CDR3 comprises 12 residues. The V and J ends lost 4 bases and 8 bases respectively, with 12 bases between them. Germline V gene lookup returns CDR1 SGDLS and CDR2 YYNGEE. CDR3 amino acids: CASSSRTDGYTF. The CDR3 DNA is TGTGCCAGCAGCTCTCGGACAGACGGCTACACCTTC.

This chain connects TRBV3-1 to TRBJ1-2, with unresolved D. The CDR3 runs to 12 residues. The V gene's germline CDR1 is LGHDT and CDR2 YNNKEL (reference sequence). With 0 bases removed from V and 8 bases from J, the gap between germline ends came to 7 bases. CDR3 nucleotides: TGTGCCAGCAGCCAAGATCCCAGCGGCTACACCTTC. This translates into CASSQDPSGYTF.

In its sample, this clonotype was seen a few times. The chain employs TRBV29-1 and TRBJ2-3, with 10 positions matching TRBD2. J gave up 6 bases and V 0 bases, and 6 bases lay outside the gene matches. The CDR3 loop spans 15 amino acids. The germline V gene encodes CDR1 SQVTM and CDR2 ANQGSEA. The CDR3 protein is CSVEESGRGRDTQYF. The CDR3 DNA follows: TGCAGCGTTGAAGAGAGCGGGAGGGGGAGGGATACGCAGTATTTT.

This clonotype turned up a few times. Here the CDR3 DNA reads TGTGCCAGCAGTCCCCTGGGCATCGGGGAGCTGTTTTTT. It yields the protein CASSPLGIGELFF. The chain is built from TRBV6-5 and TRBJ2-2; D uncertain. Trimming removed 5 bases from V and 7 bases from J, with 11 bases in between. The germline gives CDR1 MNHEY, CDR2 SVGAGI. The CDR3 sequence is 13 residues long.

The rearrangement links TRBV12-3 or TRBV12-4 to TRBJ2-1, with D perhaps matching TRBD1 or TRBD2 (5 bases each). V lost 3 bases, J lost 3 bases, and 15 bases lay in between. CDR3 length: 16 amino acids. Here the CDR3 DNA reads TGTGCCAGCAGTTTCCCGGGGCGGAGCCTCTACAATGAGCAGTTCTTC. Its translation: CASSFPGRSLYNEQFF.

In its sample, this clonotype was seen once. The chain couples TRBV6-5 to TRBJ2-6; D might be TRBD1 (6 bases). CDR3 length equals 16 residues. The V end was cut by 0 bases, the J end by 4 bases, with 10 bases between. Germline V lookup: CDR1 MNHEY, CDR2 SVGAGI. The chain's CDR3 is CASSYSRGSGANVLTF. The CDR3 nucleotides read TGTGCCAGCAGTTACTCGAGGGGGTCCGGGGCCAACGTCCTGACTTTC.

The genes are TRBV29-1 and TRBJ2-7, with TRBD2 matching over 8 bases. After removal of 4 bases from V and 0 bases from J, the junction contained 5 bases not matched to a gene. Germline CDR1 SQVTM, CDR2 ANQGSEA. The CDR3 loop spans 14 amino acids. This CDR3 reads CSVVREGSSYEQYF. CDR3 nucleotide sequence: TGCAGCGTTGTCCGGGAGGGTAGCTCCTACGAGCAGTACTTC.

The V gene is TRBV6-5, the J gene TRBJ1-1; no firm D call. The ends were cut back, 2 bases at V and 2 bases at J, with 9 bases in the middle. Germline CDR1 is MNHEY and CDR2 is SVGAGI. The CDR3 runs to 14 residues. CDR3 region: CASSYDVVNTEAFF. In DNA, the CDR3 is TGTGCCAGCAGTTACGATGTCGTAAACACTGAAGCTTTCTTT.

The gene calls are TRBV6-2 or TRBV6-3 and TRBJ2-7, with a weak D call TRBD1 (6 bases). Germline V gives CDR1 MNHEY, CDR2 SVGEGT. Trimming pared 6 bases from V and 2 bases from J, leaving 14 bases between. The CDR3 covers 14 residues. The CDR3 loop is CASSSDRRAYEQYF. The DNA of the CDR3 is TGTGCCAGCAGCAGCGACAGGAGAGCCTACGAGCAGTACTTC.

This clonotype appeared a few times. The chain uses TRBV12-3 or TRBV12-4 and TRBJ2-3; 8 nucleotides match TRBD2. Trimming cost V 5 bases and J 4 bases; bases outside gene matches: 5. CDR3 length: 14 amino acids. CDR3 sequence reads: CASSPGTRADTQYF. For the CDR3, the DNA is TGTGCCAGCAGTCCCGGGACTAGAGCAGATACGCAGTATTTT.

The chain uses TRBV25-1 and TRBJ2-2; D might be TRBD1 or TRBD2, each matching 5 bases. CDR1 and CDR2 from the germline V gene are MGHDK and SYGVNS. CDR3 length: 15 residues. Trimming removed 8 bases at V and 1 base at J, with 14 bases between. CDR3 DNA: TGTGCCAGCCATCCGGGACGGAAGAACACCGGGGAGCTGTTTTTT. It is translated as CASHPGRKNTGELFF.

The gene calls are TRBV20-1 and TRBJ2-3, with D perhaps TRBD1 (6 bases). The CDR3 spans 17 residues. Trimming removed 3 bases from V and 3 bases from J, with 22 bases in between. The V gene's germline CDR1 is DFQATT and CDR2 SNEGSKA (reference sequence). The CDR3 here is CSARDPGVWGPTDTQYF. In DNA, the CDR3 is TGCAGTGCTAGGGATCCTGGGGTGTGGGGGCCTACAGATACGCAGTATTTT.

Only a few counts were recorded for this clonotype. The chain links TRBV9 to TRBJ2-7; D might be TRBD1 or TRBD2, each matching 5 bases. The V gene's germline CDR1 is SGDLS and CDR2 YYNGEE. V shed 4 bases and J shed 0 bases, with 14 bases lying between them. This CDR3 comprises 15 residues. This chain's CDR3 is CASSRMRGSSYEQYF. In nucleotides, the CDR3 is TGTGCCAGCAGCCGGATGAGGGGCTCCTCCTACGAGCAGTACTTC. The whole variable domain, remainder taken from reference TRBV9 and TRBJ2-7, is DSGVTQTPKHLITATGQRVTLRCSPRSGDLSVYWYQQSLDQGLQFLIQYYNGEERAKGNILERFSAQQFPDLHSELNLSSLELGDSALYFCASSRMRGSSYEQYFGPGTRLTVT.

The sample holds a few counts of this clonotype. The chain is built from TRBV6-5 and TRBJ2-7, with 7 bases aligning to TRBD1. Germline lookup yields CDR1 MNHEY and CDR2 SVGAGI. The CDR3 sequence is 16 residues long. The V segment lost 3 bases and the J segment 4 bases; nucleotides outside the gene matches: 12. The CDR3 nucleotides read TGTGCCAGCAGTTATCGACAGGGAAGTAATGCTTACGAGCAGTACTTC. Its protein product is CASSYRQGSNAYEQYF.

The CDR3 region is CASSFRDRSYEQYF. The CDR3, as DNA: TGTGCCAGCAGTTTCCGGGACAGATCATACGAGCAGTACTTC. The J gene is TRBJ2-7, the V gene TRBV5-5; 7 positions agree with TRBD1. The CDR3 sequence is 14 residues long. The ends lost 5 bases at V and 4 bases at J; junction bases unmatched: 9. Germline values: CDR1 SGHKS, CDR2 YYEKEE (reference sequence).

The chain employs TRBV27 and TRBJ2-1, with TRBD2 identical over 10 bases. The ends lost 3 bases at V and 6 bases at J; junction bases unmatched: 5. CDR1 is MNHEY, CDR2 SMNVEV, per germline (reference sequence). CDR3 length: 15 residues. CDR3 amino acids: CASSFLAGVTNEQFF. CDR3 nucleotides: TGTGCCAGCAGTTTCCTAGCGGGAGTTACCAATGAGCAGTTCTTC.

The chain joins TRBV12-3 or TRBV12-4 to TRBJ1-1; tentative D call: TRBD1 (6 bases). This CDR3 region has 14 residues. Trimming removed 3 bases at V and 2 bases at J, with 10 bases between. CDR3 protein: CASSLEGVNTEAFF. CDR3 nucleotide sequence: TGTGCCAGCAGTTTGGAGGGGGTAAACACTGAAGCTTTCTTT.

The chain carries TRBV5-1 and TRBJ2-3; 10 nucleotides line up with TRBD2. CDR3 length equals 17 residues. Per germline, CDR1 SGHRS and CDR2 YFSETQ. Trimming at V came to 2 bases and at J to 2 bases, leaving 8 bases not matched to a gene. The CDR3 nucleotides are TGCGCCAGCAGCTTAGGACTAGCGGCCCGCACCACAGATACGCAGTATTTT. Translated, it gives CASSLGLAARTTDTQYF.

The genes are TRBV6-5 and TRBJ2-1; possibly TRBD2 for D (6 bases). The ends were cut back, 4 bases at V and 14 bases at J, with 18 bases in the middle. Germline V gives CDR1 MNHEY, CDR2 SVGAGI. This CDR3 is 13 amino acids long. The CDR3 is CASSSGDRQKKFF. CDR3 coding DNA: TGTGCCAGCAGTTCGGGGGATCGCCAAAAAAAGTTCTTC.

The chain carries TRBV5-6 and TRBJ1-2; tentatively, D is TRBD1 (6 bases). CDR1 is SGHDT, CDR2 YYEEEE, per germline. The CDR3 loop spans 14 amino acids. Trimming took off 7 bases at V and 4 bases at J, with 17 bases between the two ends. DNA for the CDR3: TGTGCCAGCTCCGATGGTAGGGACACCTATGGCTACACCTTC. Translation: CASSDGRDTYGYTF. The complete variable domain, with remaining parts taken from reference TRBV5-6 and TRBJ1-2, reads DAGVTQSPTHLIKTRGQQVTLRCSPKSGHDTVSWYQQALGQGPQFIFQYYEEEERQRGNFPDRFSGHQFPNYSSELNVNALLLGDSALYLCASSDGRDTYGYTFGSGTRLTVV.

This chain links TRBV9 with TRBJ2-7; 7 bases agree with TRBD2. J gave up 5 bases and V 0 bases, and 11 bases lay outside the gene matches. This CDR3 has 16 residues. CDR1 is SGDLS, CDR2 YYNGEE, per germline. DNA of the CDR3: TGTGCCAGCAGCGTAGACCCCCTGGGGGGGAGTAACGAGCAGTACTTC. Amino acid sequence: CASSVDPLGGSNEQYF.

This clonotype has a handful of counts. An end of the junction does not agree with germline; a read error may underlie this. This chain links TRBV29-1 with TRBJ2-1; a possible D gene is TRBD2 (6 bases). The germline CDR1 and CDR2 sequences are SQVTM and ANQGSEA. This CDR3 has 13 residues. The CDR3 loop reads CSVGRTTYNGQFF. The CDR3 coding sequence is TGCAGCGTTGGGAGGACTACCTACAATGGGCAGTTCTTC.

The V gene is TRBV12-3 or TRBV12-4, the J gene TRBJ1-5; 11 bases are shared with TRBD1. Trimming at V came to 6 bases and at J to 6 bases, leaving 7 bases not matched to a gene. CDR3 size: 15 residues. The CDR3 DNA is TGTGCCAGCAGGGCTGGACAGGGGGCGAGTCAGCCCCAGCATTTT. This codes for CASRAGQGASQPQHF.